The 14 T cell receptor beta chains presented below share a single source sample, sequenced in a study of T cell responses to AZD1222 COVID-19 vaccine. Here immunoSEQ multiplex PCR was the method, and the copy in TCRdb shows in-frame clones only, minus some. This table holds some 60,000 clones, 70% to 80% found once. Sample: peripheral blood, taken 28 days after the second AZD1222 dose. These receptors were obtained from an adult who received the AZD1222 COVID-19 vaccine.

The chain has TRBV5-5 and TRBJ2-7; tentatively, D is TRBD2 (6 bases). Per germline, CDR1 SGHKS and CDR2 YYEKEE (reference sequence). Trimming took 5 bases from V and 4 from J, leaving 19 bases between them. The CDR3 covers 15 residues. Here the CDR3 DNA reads TGTGCCAGCAGTCCGGACGGGACTGGAGTTTACGAGCAGTACTTC. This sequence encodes CASSPDGTGVYEQYF.

CDR3 sequence: CASQGRVRVPLHF. CDR3 in DNA: TGTGCCAGCCAGGGGAGGGTTCGGGTACCCCTCCACTTT. The rearrangement joins TRBV28 to TRBJ1-6, with a possible D match to TRBD1 (6 bases). The CDR3 is 13 residues long. CDR1 and CDR2 from the germline V gene are MDHEN and SYDVKM. V lost 8 bases and J 12 bases, leaving 17 bases between the germline ends.

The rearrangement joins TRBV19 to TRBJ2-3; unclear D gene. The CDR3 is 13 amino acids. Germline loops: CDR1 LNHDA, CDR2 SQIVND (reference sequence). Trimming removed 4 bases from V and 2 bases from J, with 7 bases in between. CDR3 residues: CASSNRVTDTQYF. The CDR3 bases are TGTGCCAGTAGTAACCGGGTCACAGATACGCAGTATTTT.

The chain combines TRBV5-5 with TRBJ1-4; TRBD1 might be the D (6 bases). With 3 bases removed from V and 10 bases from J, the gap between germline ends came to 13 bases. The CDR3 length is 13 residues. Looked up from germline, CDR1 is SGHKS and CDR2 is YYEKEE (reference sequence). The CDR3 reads CASSWEDSGKLFF. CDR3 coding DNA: TGTGCCAGCAGCTGGGAGGACAGCGGAAAACTGTTTTTT.

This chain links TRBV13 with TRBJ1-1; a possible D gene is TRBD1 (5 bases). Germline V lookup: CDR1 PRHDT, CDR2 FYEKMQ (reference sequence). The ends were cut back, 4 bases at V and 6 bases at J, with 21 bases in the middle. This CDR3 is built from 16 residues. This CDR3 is CASSSAGKINPAEAFF. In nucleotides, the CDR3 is TGTGCCAGCAGCTCTGCAGGGAAAATTAACCCCGCTGAAGCTTTCTTT.

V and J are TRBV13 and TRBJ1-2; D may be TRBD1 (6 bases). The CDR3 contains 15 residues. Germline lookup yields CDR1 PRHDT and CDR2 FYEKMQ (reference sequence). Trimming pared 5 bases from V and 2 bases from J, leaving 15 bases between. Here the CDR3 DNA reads TGTGCCAGCAGCCAAGGGCAGGGGACGAACTATGGCTACACCTTC. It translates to CASSQGQGTNYGYTF.

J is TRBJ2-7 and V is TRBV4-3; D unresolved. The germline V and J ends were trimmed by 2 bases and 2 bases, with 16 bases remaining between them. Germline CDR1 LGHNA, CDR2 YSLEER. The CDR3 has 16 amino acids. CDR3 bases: TGCGCCAGCAGCCAAATAATGGGTGGGGTTACCTACGAGCAGTACTTC. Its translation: CASSQIMGGVTYEQYF.

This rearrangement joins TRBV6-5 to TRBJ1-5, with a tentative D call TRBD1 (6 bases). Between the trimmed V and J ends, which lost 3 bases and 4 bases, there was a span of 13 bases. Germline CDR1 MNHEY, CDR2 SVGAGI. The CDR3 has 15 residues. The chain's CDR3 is CASSYQSGANQPQHF. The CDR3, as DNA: TGTGCCAGCAGTTATCAATCAGGGGCGAATCAGCCCCAGCATTTT.

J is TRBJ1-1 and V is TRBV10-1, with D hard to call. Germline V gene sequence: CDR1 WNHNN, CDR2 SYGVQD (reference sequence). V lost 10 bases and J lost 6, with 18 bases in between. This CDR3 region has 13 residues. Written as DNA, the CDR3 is TGCGCCAATCTCATGATCCGAGGCGCTGAAGCTTTCTTT. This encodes CANLMIRGAEAFF.

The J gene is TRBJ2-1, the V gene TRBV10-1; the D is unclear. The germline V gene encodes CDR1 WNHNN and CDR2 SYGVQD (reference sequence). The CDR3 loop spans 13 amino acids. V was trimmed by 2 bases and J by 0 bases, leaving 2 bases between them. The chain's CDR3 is CASSEGSYNEQFF. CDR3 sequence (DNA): TGCGCCAGCAGTGAGGGCTCCTACAATGAGCAGTTCTTC.

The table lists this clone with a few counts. CDR3 sequence reads: CASSSRGTGRSQPQHF. CDR3 coding DNA: TGTGCCAGCAGCTCGCGTGGCACAGGACGTAGTCAGCCCCAGCATTTT. The chain couples TRBV16 to TRBJ1-5; D might be TRBD1 (5 bases). The CDR3 length is 16 residues. Germline assignment: CDR1 KGHSY and CDR2 FQNENV. Trimming removed 5 bases from V and 6 bases from J, with 20 bases in between.

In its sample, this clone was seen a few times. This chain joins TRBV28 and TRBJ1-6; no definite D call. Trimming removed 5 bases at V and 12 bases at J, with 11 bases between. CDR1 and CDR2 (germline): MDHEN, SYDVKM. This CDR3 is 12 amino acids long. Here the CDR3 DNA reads TGTGCCAGCAGTAACCTGGGCGTACCCCTCCACTTT. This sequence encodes CASSNLGVPLHF.

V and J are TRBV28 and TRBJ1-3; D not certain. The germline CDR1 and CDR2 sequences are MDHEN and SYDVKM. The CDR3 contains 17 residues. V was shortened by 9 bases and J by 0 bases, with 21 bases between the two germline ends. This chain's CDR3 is CASSSLRPGRSGNTIYF. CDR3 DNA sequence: TGTGCCAGTTCTTCTTTAAGGCCTGGCCGCTCTGGAAACACCATATATTTT.

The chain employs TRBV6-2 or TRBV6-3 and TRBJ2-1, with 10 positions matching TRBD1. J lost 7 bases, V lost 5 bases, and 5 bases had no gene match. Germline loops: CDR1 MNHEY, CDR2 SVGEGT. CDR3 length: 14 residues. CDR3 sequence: CASSLGQGGNEQFF. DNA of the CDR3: TGTGCCAGCAGTCTCGGACAGGGGGGTAATGAGCAGTTCTTC.